This record concerns one TCR beta chain sequence. What it binds is unknown. The V and J ends lost 6 bases and 2 bases respectively, with 16 bases between them. The V gene's germline CDR1 is GTSNPN and CDR2 SVGIG (reference sequence). The CDR3 spans 15 residues. The data derive from a study of T cells in localized non-small cell lung cancer. Whole-study findings and limits: Only one tumor region went through sequencing, so heterogeneity may still be there. In the blood, greater T cell density corresponded to longer overall survival. It was uninvolved adjacent lung that showed the highest T cell clonality, exceeding tumor.

Clones were read by immunoSEQ multiplex PCR, and TCRdb kept only the in-frame ones, dropping some. The profile covers around 3,500 clones, with around a third appearing a single time and approximately 7.7% taken by the ten largest. The chain carries TRBV30 and TRBJ2-2, with unresolved D. The sequence was collected from a female donor over 55 with stage I lung adenocarcinoma. The material sequenced was lung tumor tissue, taken before any cancer treatment. The CDR3 DNA is TGTGCCTGCGTAAAGGGTATTATTAACACCGGGGAGCTGTTTTTT. Protein sequence: CACVKGIINTGELFF.